Following are 5 T cell receptor beta chains from one sample sequenced in a study of blood T cell repertoires in COVID-19 (dated by TCRdb to 2018 to 2021). Library preparation used the immunoSEQ multiplex PCR assay. TCRdb's version of the immuneACCESS table is confined to in-frame rearrangements and falls short of the full clone set. An unresolved V gene accounts for under half of the shortfall where checked; the remainder is of unknown origin. Present in this sample are roughly 160,000 clones, about four fifths of which were seen just once. The biggest ten clones account for around 2.1% of the sample. Material for sequencing was peripheral blood. The origin of the receptors is a woman over 75 with acute or convalescent COVID-19.

The chain recombines TRBV14 with TRBJ2-3, with TRBD2 identical over 10 bases. The CDR3 covers 17 residues. Per germline, CDR1 SGHDN and CDR2 FVKESK. Germline trimming cut 4 bases from V and 2 bases from J; bases unmatched to any gene: 9. The CDR3 sequence: CASSPTLLAGYTDTQYF. As DNA, the CDR3 is TGTGCCAGCAGCCCTACCCTACTAGCGGGATACACAGATACGCAGTATTTT.

The chain uses TRBV7-2 and TRBJ2-1; D is perhaps TRBD1 (6 bases). CDR3 length equals 18 residues. V lost 3 bases to trimming and J lost 2 bases, with 20 bases between them. Germline V gene data show CDR1 as SGHTA and CDR2 as FQGNSA. This CDR3 is CASSLRGWGRQAYNEQFF. CDR3 bases: TGTGCCAGCAGCTTGAGGGGGTGGGGACGGCAAGCCTACAATGAGCAGTTCTTC. The full variable domain, rest sourced from reference TRBV7-2 and TRBJ2-1, is GAGVSQSPSNKVTEKGKDVELRCDPISGHTALYWYRQSLGQGLEFLIYFQGNSAPDKSGLPSDRFSAERTGGSVSTLTIQRTQQEDSAVYLCASSLRGWGRQAYNEQFFGPGTRLTVL.

The chain links TRBV5-1 to TRBJ2-5; TRBD1 matches 7 bases. The germline V gene has CDR1 SGHRS and CDR2 YFSETQ. This CDR3 spans 15 amino acids. V dropped 2 bases and J dropped 4; count of bases not matched to a gene: 8. The CDR3 reads CASSFSDRVIETQYF. CDR3 sequence (DNA): TGCGCCAGCAGCTTTTCTGACAGGGTAATAGAGACCCAGTACTTC.

This clone was observed a handful of times. V gene TRBV6-5 combines with J gene TRBJ1-2, with D unclear. Germline values: CDR1 MNHEY, CDR2 SVGAGI. The germline V and J ends were trimmed by 7 bases and 0 bases, with 6 bases remaining between them. This CDR3 has 12 residues. CDR3 loop: CASMESNYGYTF. DNA for the CDR3: TGTGCCAGCATGGAGTCTAACTATGGCTACACCTTC.

The rearrangement uses TRBV9 and TRBJ1-1; TRBD1 matches at 8 bases. Germline lookup yields CDR1 SGDLS and CDR2 YYNGEE. The CDR3 totals 13 residues. After removal of 4 bases from V and 4 bases from J, the junction contained 3 bases not matched to a gene. The CDR3 region is CASSSTGGTEAFF. CDR3 nucleotides: TGTGCCAGCAGCTCCACAGGGGGCACTGAAGCTTTCTTT.